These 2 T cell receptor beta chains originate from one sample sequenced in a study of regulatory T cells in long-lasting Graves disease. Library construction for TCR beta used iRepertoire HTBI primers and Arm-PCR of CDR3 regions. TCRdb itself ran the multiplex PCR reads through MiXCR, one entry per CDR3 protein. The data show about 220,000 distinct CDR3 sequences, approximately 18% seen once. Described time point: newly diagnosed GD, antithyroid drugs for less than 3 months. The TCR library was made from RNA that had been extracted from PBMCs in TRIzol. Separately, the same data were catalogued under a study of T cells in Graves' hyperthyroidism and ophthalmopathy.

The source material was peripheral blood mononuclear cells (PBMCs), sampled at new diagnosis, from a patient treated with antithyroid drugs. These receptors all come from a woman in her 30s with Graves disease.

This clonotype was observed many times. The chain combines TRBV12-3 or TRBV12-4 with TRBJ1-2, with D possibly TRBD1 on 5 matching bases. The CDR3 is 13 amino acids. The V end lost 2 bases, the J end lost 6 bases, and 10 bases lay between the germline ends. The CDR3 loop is CASSLRLRDGYTF. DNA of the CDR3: TGTGCCAGCAGTTTACGTCTCAGGGATGGCTACACCTTC.

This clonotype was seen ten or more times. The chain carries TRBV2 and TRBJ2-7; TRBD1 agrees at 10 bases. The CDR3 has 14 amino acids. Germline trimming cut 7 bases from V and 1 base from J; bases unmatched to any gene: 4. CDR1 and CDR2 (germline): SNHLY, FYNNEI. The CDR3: CASIRDRGSYEQYF. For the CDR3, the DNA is TGTGCCAGCATCCGGGACAGGGGATCCTACGAGCAGTACTTC.